This passage covers 21 T cell receptor beta chains from one sample sequenced in a study of naive and memory T cell subsets. An equimolar mix of two oligonucleotides served as the beta constant-region primer for TRBC1 and TRBC2. Four rounds of PCR amplified the ligated cDNA using nested alpha and beta constant-region primers plus SP2. TCRdb re-derived calls from the UMI-ligation and nested PCR reads in MiXCR, one entry per CDR3 protein. This sample has over 100,000 distinct CDR3 sequences; 36% occur once, and the top ten carry around 0.92%. Sequencing was performed on central memory CD4+ T cells from blood. These receptors came from a human donor in good health.

This chain links TRBV11-3 with TRBJ2-1, with TRBD2 matching 12 bases. The CDR3 is 16 amino acids. V was clipped by 1 base and J by 10 bases; unmatched bases: 8. CDR1 and CDR2 (germline): SGHNT, YENEEA. Here the CDR3 reads CASSLAVTSGREEQFF. The DNA for the CDR3 is TGTGCCAGCAGCTTAGCAGTGACTAGCGGGAGAGAGGAGCAGTTCTTC.

This clonotype appeared a few times. The genes are TRBV6-1 and TRBJ2-7; 7 bases fit TRBD1. V shed 6 bases and J 0 bases; nucleotides not matched to a gene: 5. Per germline, CDR1 MNHNS and CDR2 SASEGT. The CDR3 covers 14 residues. The CDR3 region is CASRFRDSSYEQYF. The CDR3, as DNA: TGTGCCAGCAGATTCCGGGACAGCTCCTACGAGCAGTACTTC.

The V call is TRBV27, the J call TRBJ2-3; D may match TRBD1 or TRBD2 (6 bases each). Trimming stripped 2 bases from V and 2 bases from J, with 14 bases between. The length of the CDR3 is 16 residues. CDR1 and CDR2 (germline): MNHEY, SMNVEV (reference sequence). The CDR3, as DNA: TGTGCCAGCAGTTTAGCCGGGGGCGCCATCACAGATACGCAGTATTTT. As protein: CASSLAGGAITDTQYF.

This sequence joins TRBV27 and TRBJ2-6, with a tentative D call TRBD1 (5 bases). Trimming shortened V by 1 base and J by 4 bases, and 20 bases separated the two germline ends. CDR3 size: 19 residues. CDR1 and CDR2 from the germline V gene are MNHEY and SMNVEV (reference sequence). The CDR3 reads CASSLFWGLSFSGANVLTF. The DNA for the CDR3 is TGTGCCAGCAGTTTATTCTGGGGCTTAAGCTTTTCCGGGGCCAACGTCCTGACTTTC.

The DNA for the CDR3 is TGTGCCAGCTCTGCCAGGGACGGTGCCTACTCACCCCTCCACTTT. It codes for CASSARDGAYSPLHF. The chain uses TRBV27 and TRBJ1-6; a possible D gene is TRBD1 (5 bases). V lost 8 bases and J 10 bases, leaving 21 bases between the germline ends. The CDR3 covers 15 residues. Germline V gene lookup returns CDR1 MNHEY and CDR2 SMNVEV (reference sequence).

This clonotype was found a few times. The rearrangement uses TRBV28 and TRBJ2-7; 9 bases are shared with TRBD1. Germline V lookup: CDR1 MDHEN, CDR2 SYDVKM. The ends lost 8 bases at V and 3 bases at J; junction bases unmatched: 5. The CDR3 runs to 13 residues. The CDR3 here is CASGQGIGYEQYF. CDR3 bases: TGTGCCAGCGGACAGGGGATCGGCTACGAGCAGTACTTC. Using reference TRBV28 and TRBJ2-7 for the parts outside the CDR3, the full variable domain is DVKVTQSSRYLVKRTGEKVFLECVQDMDHENMFWYRQDPGLGLRLIYFSYDVKMKEKGDIPEGYSVSREKKERFSLILESASTNQTSMYLCASGQGIGYEQYFGPGTRLTVT.

A few counts support this clonotype. The chain employs TRBV3-1 and TRBJ1-2; D ambiguous. The CDR3 spans 16 residues. Between the trimmed V and J ends, which lost 4 bases and 9 bases, there was a span of 24 bases. In germline, CDR1 is LGHDT, CDR2 YNNKEL (reference sequence). In DNA, the CDR3 is TGTGCCAGCAGCCCGGGTGTGCGGACGGCACATGTTAGCTACACCTTC. Translated: CASSPGVRTAHVSYTF.

This clonotype was seen more than once but under ten times. This chain uses TRBV5-4 with TRBJ1-1, with D maybe TRBD1 (6 bases). V lost 6 bases and J 3 bases, leaving 15 bases between the germline ends. CDR1 and CDR2 from the germline V gene are SGHNT and YYREEE (reference sequence). The CDR3 is made up of 14 amino acids. CDR3 DNA sequence: TGTGCCAGCACCCCGACAGGTCGGCACACTGAAGCTTTCTTT. It is translated as CASTPTGRHTEAFF.

The chain carries TRBV19 and TRBJ2-2, with D possibly being TRBD1 or TRBD2 (5 bases each). The CDR3 is 15 amino acids. V was trimmed by 3 bases and J by 7 bases, leaving 15 bases between them. Germline V gene lookup returns CDR1 LNHDA and CDR2 SQIVND (reference sequence). Written as DNA, the CDR3 is TGTGCCAGTAGTATCGGGGCCAGGCGGAACGGGGAGCTGTTTTTT. It codes for CASSIGARRNGELFF.

This clonotype was observed a few times. The chain links TRBV28 to TRBJ2-1, with D possibly TRBD2 on 5 matching bases. V lost 6 bases, J lost 2 bases, and 8 bases lay in between. Germline V gene data show CDR1 as MDHEN and CDR2 as SYDVKM. The CDR3 has 13 residues. The CDR3 nucleotides read TGTGCCAGCAGGAGGGATCCCTACAATGAGCAGTTCTTC. Its translation: CASRRDPYNEQFF. Complete variable domain (other parts from reference TRBV28 and TRBJ2-1): DVKVTQSSRYLVKRTGEKVFLECVQDMDHENMFWYRQDPGLGLRLIYFSYDVKMKEKGDIPEGYSVSREKKERFSLILESASTNQTSMYLCASRRDPYNEQFFGPGTRLTVL.

The rearrangement links TRBV15 to TRBJ2-5; D gene unclear. The germline gives CDR1 LNHNV, CDR2 YYDKDF (reference sequence). CDR3 length equals 14 residues. V dropped 6 bases and J dropped 0 bases, with 11 bases sitting between them. CDR3 nucleotides: TGTGCCACCAGTGAGTTGACGAACCAAGAGACCCAGTACTTC. Translating it yields CATSELTNQETQYF. The variable domain in full, with the rest retrieved from reference TRBV15 and TRBJ2-5, is DAMVIQNPRYQVTQFGKPVTLSCSQTLNHNVMYWYQQKSSQAPKLLFHYYDKDFNNEADTPDNFQSRRPNTSFCFLDIRSPGLGDTAMYLCATSELTNQETQYFGPGTRLLVL.

The rearrangement joins TRBV6-2 or TRBV6-3 to TRBJ2-1, with D tentatively TRBD2 (6 bases). This CDR3 comprises 14 residues. V dropped 5 bases and J dropped 6 bases, with 14 bases sitting between them. Germline V lookup: CDR1 MNHEY, CDR2 SVGEGT. CDR3 amino acids: CASSTMWTTNEQFF. The CDR3 DNA reads TGTGCCAGCAGTACGATGTGGACTACCAATGAGCAGTTCTTC.

The CDR3 coding sequence is TGTGCCAGCAGTCAGCAGCCTAGCAGCTCCTATCACTACGAGCAGTACTTC. Translated, it gives CASSQQPSSSYHYEQYF. The genes are TRBV6-5 and TRBJ2-7; weak D call: TRBD2 (5 bases). With 5 bases removed from V and 3 bases from J, the gap between germline ends came to 23 bases. The CDR3 loop spans 17 amino acids. The germline gives CDR1 MNHEY, CDR2 SVGAGI.

V and J are TRBV3-1 and TRBJ2-1, with TRBD2 identical over 12 bases. This CDR3 has 19 residues. Germline V lookup: CDR1 LGHDT, CDR2 YNNKEL (reference sequence). Germline trimming cut 5 bases from V and 0 bases from J; bases unmatched to any gene: 11. The CDR3 DNA is TGTGCCAGCAGCGACGGGACTAGCGGGCTCACCAGCTCCTACAATGAGCAGTTCTTC. The encoded protein is CASSDGTSGLTSSYNEQFF.

The chain carries TRBV5-6 and TRBJ2-5; 13 bases are a match to TRBD2. In germline, CDR1 is SGHDT, CDR2 YYEEEE. Trimming at V came to 4 bases and at J to 5 bases, leaving 8 bases not matched to a gene. The CDR3 is 16 amino acids. The CDR3 DNA follows: TGTGCCAGCAGCGCCCGGACTAGCGGGAGAAGGGAGACCCAGTACTTC. This gives the protein CASSARTSGRRETQYF.

This chain joins TRBV7-2 and TRBJ2-3; TRBD2 matches at 14 bases. The CDR3 runs to 16 residues. V lost 5 bases and J lost 2; bases outside the gene matches: 3. The V gene's germline CDR1 is SGHTA and CDR2 FQGNSA. As DNA, the CDR3 is TGTGCCAGCAGCCGACTAGCGGGAGGGCCCACAGATACGCAGTATTTT. It translates to CASSRLAGGPTDTQYF.

This clonotype was picked up a small number of times. This chain connects TRBV5-6 to TRBJ2-1; the D is unclear. Trimming left V 2 bases short and J 6 bases short, with 18 bases between. This CDR3 region has 16 residues. Germline loops: CDR1 SGHDT, CDR2 YYEEEE. In DNA, the CDR3 is TGTGCCAGCAGCTTCCTTGTGACGAGTAGGTCCAATGAGCAGTTCTTC. Its protein product is CASSFLVTSRSNEQFF.

V is TRBV6-4 and J is TRBJ2-1; 10 nucleotides line up with TRBD2. J lost 5 bases, V lost 5 bases, and 6 bases had no gene match. This CDR3 region has 15 residues. Germline V gene data show CDR1 as MRHNA and CDR2 as SNTAGT. Written as DNA, the CDR3 is TGTGCCAGCAGTCGACTAGCGGGCAATCACAATGAGCAGTTCTTC. This codes for CASSRLAGNHNEQFF.

This clonotype has just a few counts. V and J are TRBV5-1 and TRBJ2-5; TRBD2 matches 11 bases. In germline, CDR1 is SGHRS, CDR2 YFSETQ. V was pared by 4 bases and J by 4 bases, with 6 bases of the junction left unmatched. The CDR3 sequence is 15 residues long. The CDR3 spells CASSETSGRRETQYF. The DNA of the CDR3 is TGCGCCAGCAGCGAAACTAGCGGGAGAAGAGAGACCCAGTACTTC. The full variable domain, its missing parts supplied by reference TRBV5-1 and TRBJ2-5, is KAGVTQTPRYLIKTRGQQVTLSCSPISGHRSVSWYQQTPGQGLQFLFEYFSETQRNKGNFPGRFSGRQFSNSRSEMNVSTLELGDSALYLCASSETSGRRETQYFGPGTRLLVL.

The chain combines TRBV29-1 with TRBJ2-5, with a weak D call TRBD1 (6 bases). CDR1 and CDR2 from the germline V gene are SQVTM and ANQGSEA. Trimming stripped 5 bases from V and 4 bases from J, with 11 bases between. This CDR3 has 12 amino acids. Here the CDR3 DNA reads TGCAGCGTTATCCGAGGGGGAGAGACCCAGTACTTC. Residues: CSVIRGGETQYF.

The chain uses TRBV27 and TRBJ1-5, with D possibly being TRBD1 (5 bases). V was trimmed by 1 base and J by 7 bases, leaving 14 bases between them. The germline gives CDR1 MNHEY, CDR2 SMNVEV (reference sequence). This CDR3 comprises 15 residues. Written as DNA, the CDR3 is TGTGCCAGCAGTTTATTATCCTCAGGGAGGCAGCCCCAGCATTTT. It specifies CASSLLSSGRQPQHF.